Following are 15 T cell receptor beta chains from one sample sequenced in a study of blood T cell repertoires in COVID-19. The table came from immunoSEQ multiplex PCR; TCRdb's copy has only in-frame clones and leaves some out. There are approximately 300,000 clones in the sample; 80% to 90% occur only once, and 3.5% to 5.5% lies in the top ten. What was sequenced was PBMCs or T cells enriched from blood (not recorded which). The receptor set was obtained from a woman aged 25-40 years who had recovered from COVID-19.

V gene TRBV19 combines with J gene TRBJ2-7; no reliable D call. Trimming shortened V by 8 bases and J by 7 bases, and 9 bases separated the two germline ends. The V gene's germline CDR1 is LNHDA and CDR2 SQIVND (reference sequence). The CDR3 is 10 residues long. The CDR3 DNA follows: TGTGCCAGTGGTGAAGCTGAGCAGTACTTC. It specifies CASGEAEQYF.

The gene calls are TRBV6-2 or TRBV6-3 and TRBJ2-3; tentatively, D is TRBD2 (5 bases). This CDR3 comprises 15 residues. Germline CDR1 MNHEY, CDR2 SVGEGT. V gave up 2 bases and J gave up 0 bases, with 9 bases separating them. CDR3 coding DNA: TGTGCCAGCAGTTACCTCCGGGGAAGCACAGATACGCAGTATTTT. Translating gives CASSYLRGSTDTQYF.

The gene calls are TRBV28 and TRBJ2-7; D call uncertain. The CDR3 covers 15 residues. V was clipped by 8 bases and J by 2 bases, with 19 bases between them. The V gene's germline CDR1 is MDHEN and CDR2 SYDVKM. The CDR3 DNA reads TGTGCCAGCGCCCCTCTTGAGGCTGTCCCCTACGAGCAGTACTTC. Protein sequence: CASAPLEAVPYEQYF.

The gene calls are TRBV19 and TRBJ2-3; D is perhaps TRBD2 (5 bases). V lost 4 bases and J lost 6, with 8 bases in between. Germline CDR1 and CDR2: LNHDA and SQIVND (reference sequence). This CDR3 comprises 12 residues. CDR3 nucleotides: TGTGCCAGTAGTAGACGAGGGGATACGCAGTATTTT. Translated: CASSRRGDTQYF.

Only a few counts were recorded for this clone. This chain links TRBV6-4 with TRBJ2-1; 7 bases line up with TRBD2. CDR1 and CDR2 from the germline V gene are MRHNA and SNTAGT. This CDR3 contains 16 residues. V gave up 2 bases and J gave up 9 bases; unmatched junction bases: 13. CDR3 in DNA: TGTGCCAGCAGTGACAAGGGACGGGAGGATTGGGGTGAGCAGTTCTTC. Its protein is CASSDKGREDWGEQFF.

The rearrangement uses TRBV4-1 and TRBJ2-1; 13 positions match TRBD2. Germline loops: CDR1 MGHRA, CDR2 YSYEKL. The V segment lost 3 bases and the J segment 3 bases; nucleotides outside the gene matches: 2. The CDR3 has 16 amino acids. CDR3 in DNA: TGCGCCAGCAGCCAGGGACTAGCGGGACTCTACAATGAGCAGTTCTTC. It translates to CASSQGLAGLYNEQFF.

This clone was found once. The chain couples TRBV4-1 to TRBJ2-1; D is uncertain. Germline V CDR1 and CDR2: MGHRA, YSYEKL. Trimming cost V 3 bases and J 4 bases, with 13 bases left between them. The CDR3 spans 15 residues. CDR3 sequence: CASSQPRNSYNEQFF. The CDR3 bases are TGCGCCAGCAGCCAGCCCAGGAATTCGTACAATGAGCAGTTCTTC.

The chain links TRBV5-1 to TRBJ2-2; the D gene is possibly TRBD1 (5 bases). The V and J ends lost 7 bases and 6 bases respectively, with 10 bases between them. Looked up from germline, CDR1 is SGHRS and CDR2 is YFSETQ. This CDR3 region has 12 residues. Written as DNA, the CDR3 is TGCGCCAGCCGCAGGGTAGCCGGGGAGCTGTTTTTT. It yields the protein CASRRVAGELFF. Using reference TRBV5-1 and TRBJ2-2 for the parts outside the CDR3, the full variable domain is KAGVTQTPRYLIKTRGQQVTLSCSPISGHRSVSWYQQTPGQGLQFLFEYFSETQRNKGNFPGRFSGRQFSNSRSEMNVSTLELGDSALYLCASRRVAGELFFGEGSRLTVL.

V gene TRBV7-9 combines with J gene TRBJ2-5, with D possibly matching TRBD1 (5 bases). This CDR3 is 13 amino acids long. Germline-derived CDR1 and CDR2 are SEHNR and FQNEAQ (reference sequence). The ends were cut back, 5 bases at V and 7 bases at J, with 14 bases in the middle. CDR3 protein: CASSDQGAGTQYF. In DNA form, the CDR3 reads TGTGCCAGCAGCGACCAGGGTGCTGGGACCCAGTACTTC.

This clone has more than one count but fewer than ten. This chain joins TRBV18 and TRBJ2-6, with 9 bases aligning to TRBD1. The CDR3 is 16 residues long. The trim removed 4 bases at V and 3 bases at J, leaving 4 bases unmatched. Germline-derived CDR1 and CDR2 are KGHSH and LQKENI. The CDR3 nucleotides are TGTGCCAGCTCACAGCGGACAGGGGTTGGGGCCAACGTCCTGACTTTC. As protein: CASSQRTGVGANVLTF.

The chain carries TRBV28 and TRBJ1-2; 9 bases are shared with TRBD1. CDR1 is MDHEN and CDR2 is SYDVKM in the germline V gene. The CDR3 sequence is 14 residues long. V was pared by 5 bases and J by 2 bases, with 3 bases of the junction left unmatched. DNA for the CDR3: TGTGCCAGCAGTGGGACAGGGATAAACTATGGCTACACCTTC. Its protein product is CASSGTGINYGYTF.

J is TRBJ1-5 and V is TRBV28; no firm D call. With 2 bases removed from V and 0 bases from J, the gap between germline ends came to 14 bases. CDR3 size: 17 residues. Germline-derived CDR1 and CDR2 are MDHEN and SYDVKM. CDR3 DNA: TGTGCCAGCAGTTTACTTGAGCAGGCCCCTAGCAATCAGCCCCAGCATTTT. Residues: CASSLLEQAPSNQPQHF.

The rearrangement uses TRBV4-1 and TRBJ1-1; 7 nucleotides agree with TRBD1. The CDR3 has 15 amino acids. V dropped 3 bases and J dropped 2; count of bases not matched to a gene: 6. In germline, CDR1 is MGHRA, CDR2 YSYEKL. CDR3 sequence: CASSHTGTANTEAFF. The DNA for the CDR3 is TGCGCCAGCAGCCATACCGGGACAGCTAACACTGAAGCTTTCTTT.

The chain has TRBV28 and TRBJ2-2, with 9 bases matching TRBD1. Germline CDR1 and CDR2: MDHEN and SYDVKM. Germline trimming cut 6 bases from V and 1 base from J; bases unmatched to any gene: 12. This CDR3 comprises 18 residues. CDR3 sequence reads: CASRGGLGQGMNTGELFF. The CDR3 DNA reads TGTGCCAGCAGGGGGGGGTTGGGACAGGGTATGAACACCGGGGAGCTGTTTTTT.

The V gene is TRBV3-1 (or the pseudogene TRBV3-2), the J gene TRBJ2-7; 8 bases are a match to TRBD1. V was clipped by 3 bases and J by 0 bases; unmatched bases: 7. Germline V gives CDR1 LGHDT, CDR2 YNNKEL (reference sequence). This CDR3 has 16 amino acids. The CDR3 bases are TGTGCCAGCAGCCATGACGGGACAGGCTTCTCCTACGAGCAGTACTTC. Translated: CASSHDGTGFSYEQYF.